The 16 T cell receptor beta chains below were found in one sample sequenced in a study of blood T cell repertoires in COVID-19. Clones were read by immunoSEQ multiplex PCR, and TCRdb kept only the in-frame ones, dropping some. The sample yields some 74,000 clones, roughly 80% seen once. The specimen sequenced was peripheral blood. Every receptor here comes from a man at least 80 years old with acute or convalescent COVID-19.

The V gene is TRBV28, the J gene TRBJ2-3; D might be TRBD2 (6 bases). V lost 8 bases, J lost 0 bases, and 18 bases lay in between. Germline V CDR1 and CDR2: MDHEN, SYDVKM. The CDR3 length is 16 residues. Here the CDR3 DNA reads TGTGCCAGCCGTCCGAGGATCGGGACTAGCACAGATACGCAGTATTTT. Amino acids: CASRPRIGTSTDTQYF.

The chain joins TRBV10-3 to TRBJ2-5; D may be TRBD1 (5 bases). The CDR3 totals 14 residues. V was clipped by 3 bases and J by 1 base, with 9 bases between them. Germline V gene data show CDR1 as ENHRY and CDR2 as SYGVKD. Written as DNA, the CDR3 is TGTGCCATCAGTGAAGGGGCAGCCCAAGAGACCCAGTACTTC. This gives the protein CAISEGAAQETQYF.

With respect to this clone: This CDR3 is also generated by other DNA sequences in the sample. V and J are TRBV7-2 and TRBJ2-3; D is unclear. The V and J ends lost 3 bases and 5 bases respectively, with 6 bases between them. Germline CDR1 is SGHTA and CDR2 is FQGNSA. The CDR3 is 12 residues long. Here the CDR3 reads CASSLSGDTQYF. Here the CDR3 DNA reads TGTGCCAGCAGCTTGTCCGGAGATACGCAGTATTTT.

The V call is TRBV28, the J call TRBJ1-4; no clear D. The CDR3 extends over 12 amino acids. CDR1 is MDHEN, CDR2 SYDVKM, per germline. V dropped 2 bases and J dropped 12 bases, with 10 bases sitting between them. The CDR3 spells CASSLNPRELFF. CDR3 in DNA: TGTGCCAGCAGTTTAAACCCCCGGGAACTGTTTTTT.

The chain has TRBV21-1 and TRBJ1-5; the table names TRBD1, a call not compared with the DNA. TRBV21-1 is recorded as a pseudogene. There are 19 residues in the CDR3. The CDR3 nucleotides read TGTGCCAGCAGCCCCCCGGGACAGGATTCGGGGGTACGCAATCAGCCCCAGCATTTT. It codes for CASSPPGQDSGVRNQPQHF.

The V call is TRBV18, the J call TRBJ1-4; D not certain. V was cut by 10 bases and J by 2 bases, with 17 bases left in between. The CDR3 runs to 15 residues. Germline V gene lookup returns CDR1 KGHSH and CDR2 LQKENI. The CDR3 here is CATQQGGGTNEKLFF. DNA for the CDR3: TGTGCCACCCAACAAGGCGGAGGGACTAATGAAAAACTGTTTTTT.

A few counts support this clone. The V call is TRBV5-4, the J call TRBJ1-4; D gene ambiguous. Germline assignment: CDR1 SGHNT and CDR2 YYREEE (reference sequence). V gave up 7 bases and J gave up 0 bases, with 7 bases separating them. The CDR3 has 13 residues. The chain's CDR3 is CASSRATNEKLFF. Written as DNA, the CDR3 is TGTGCCAGCTCTCGTGCAACTAATGAAAAACTGTTTTTT.

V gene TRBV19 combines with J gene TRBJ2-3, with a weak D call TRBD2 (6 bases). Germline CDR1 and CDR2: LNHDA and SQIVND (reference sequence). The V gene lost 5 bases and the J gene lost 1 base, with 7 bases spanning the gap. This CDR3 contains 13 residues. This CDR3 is CASSPGGTDTQYF. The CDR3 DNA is TGTGCCAGTAGTCCGGGAGGCACAGATACGCAGTATTTT.

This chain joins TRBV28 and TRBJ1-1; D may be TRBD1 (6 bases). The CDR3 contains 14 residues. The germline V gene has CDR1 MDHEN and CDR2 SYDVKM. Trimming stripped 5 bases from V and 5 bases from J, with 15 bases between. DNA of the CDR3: TGTGCCAGCAGTACACAGGGCAGGAAAACTGAAGCTTTCTTT. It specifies CASSTQGRKTEAFF.

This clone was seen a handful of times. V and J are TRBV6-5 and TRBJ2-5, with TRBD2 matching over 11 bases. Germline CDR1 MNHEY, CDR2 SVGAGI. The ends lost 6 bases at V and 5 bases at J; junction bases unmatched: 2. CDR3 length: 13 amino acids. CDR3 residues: CASRLAGAETQYF. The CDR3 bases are TGTGCCAGCAGACTAGCGGGAGCTGAGACCCAGTACTTC.

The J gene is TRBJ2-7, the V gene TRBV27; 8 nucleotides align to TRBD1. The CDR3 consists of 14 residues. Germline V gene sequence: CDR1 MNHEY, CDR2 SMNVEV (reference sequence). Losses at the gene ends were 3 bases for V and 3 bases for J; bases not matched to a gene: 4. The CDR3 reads CASSLRTGYYEQYF. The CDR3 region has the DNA TGTGCCAGCAGTTTGAGGACAGGGTACTACGAGCAGTACTTC.

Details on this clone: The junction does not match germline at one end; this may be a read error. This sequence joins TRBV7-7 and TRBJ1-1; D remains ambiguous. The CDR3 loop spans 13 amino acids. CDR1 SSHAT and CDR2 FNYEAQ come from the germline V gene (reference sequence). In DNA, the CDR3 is TGTGCTAGCAGCGCCACAGTGAACACTGAAGCTTTCTTT. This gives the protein CASSATVNTEAFF.

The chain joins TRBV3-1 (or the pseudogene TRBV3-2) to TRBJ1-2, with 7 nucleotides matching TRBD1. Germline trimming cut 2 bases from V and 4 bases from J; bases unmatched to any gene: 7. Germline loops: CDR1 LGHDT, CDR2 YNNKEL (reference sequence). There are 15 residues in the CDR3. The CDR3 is CASSQSFDRAYGYTF. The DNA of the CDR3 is TGTGCCAGCAGCCAAAGCTTTGACAGGGCCTATGGCTACACCTTC.

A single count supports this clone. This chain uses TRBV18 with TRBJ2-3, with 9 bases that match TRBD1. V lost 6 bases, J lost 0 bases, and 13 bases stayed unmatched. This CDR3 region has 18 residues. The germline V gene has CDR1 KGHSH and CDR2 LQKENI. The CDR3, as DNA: TGTGCCAGCTCCTCGGACAGGGGAATAGCCTCTAGCACAGATACGCAGTATTTT. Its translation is CASSSDRGIASSTDTQYF.

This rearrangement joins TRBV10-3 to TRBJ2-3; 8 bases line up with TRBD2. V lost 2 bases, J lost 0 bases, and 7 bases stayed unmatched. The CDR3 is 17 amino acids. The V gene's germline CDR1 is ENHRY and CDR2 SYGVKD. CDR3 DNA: TGTGCCATCAGTGAGACCATAGCGGGGTCTAGCACAGATACGCAGTATTTT. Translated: CAISETIAGSSTDTQYF.

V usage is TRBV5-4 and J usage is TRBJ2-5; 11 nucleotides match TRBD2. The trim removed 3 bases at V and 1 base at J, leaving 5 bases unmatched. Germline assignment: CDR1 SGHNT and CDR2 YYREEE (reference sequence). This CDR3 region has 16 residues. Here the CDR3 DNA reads TGTGCCAGCAGCTGGGCGACTAGCGGGATCCAAGAGACCCAGTACTTC. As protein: CASSWATSGIQETQYF.